This T cell receptor (beta chain) was sequenced during a study of blood T cell repertoires in COVID-19. Study information: There were acute and convalescent COVID-19 samples, and they came from the United States, Italy and Spain. Sources were T cells, B-cell-depleted T cells, or PBMCs; the material itself was cDNA or gDNA.

J gave up 2 bases and V 6 bases, and 4 bases lay outside the gene matches. Germline CDR1 KGHSH, CDR2 LQKENI. The CDR3 is 14 amino acids. Authors' processing steps: Reference gene primers were amplified, and this amplification served to estimate nucleated cell counts. Libraries were prepared by immunoSEQ multiplex PCR; TCRdb keeps only in-frame clonotypes and omits some of them. The D gene and trimming were derived from the DNA, and the V and J assignments and clone size from that table. This sample has under 35,000 clones, with approximately 89% found just once. The sample comprised peripheral blood. This clonotype was sampled from a human donor in a cohort sampled during active COVID-19. This chain connects TRBV18 to TRBJ2-7, with 10 positions matching TRBD1. The CDR3 is CASSPGQGAYEQYF. Written as DNA, the CDR3 is TGTGCCAGCTCCCCCGGACAGGGGGCCTACGAGCAGTACTTC.